This T cell receptor (beta chain) derives from a study of blood T cell repertoires in COVID-19. Study at large: Acute-phase and convalescent COVID-19 samples originated in the United States, Italy and Spain.

CDR1 is SGHNT and CDR2 is YENEEA in the germline V gene. V was clipped by 6 bases and J by 7 bases, with 19 bases between them. This CDR3 has 16 residues. The protocol was immunoSEQ multiplex PCR, while the TCRdb copy is restricted to in-frame clones and leaves out a portion. Here the sample spans approximately 290,000 clones, around 89% being singletons. The receptor comes from a man aged 30 to 45 with acute or convalescent COVID-19. V gene TRBV11-3 combines with J gene TRBJ1-6; TRBD1 might be the D (5 bases). The specimen sequenced was peripheral blood. The CDR3 here is CASSKQASSRNSPLHF. In DNA form, the CDR3 reads TGTGCCAGCAGTAAACAGGCTTCGTCCCGAAATTCACCCCTCCACTTT.